This passage covers 17 T cell receptor beta chains from one sample sequenced in a study of T cells in Graves' hyperthyroidism and ophthalmopathy. RNA transcripts gave rise to amplified TCR beta CDR3 regions. When the TCR CDR3 underwent first-round RT-PCR, the HTBI primer set was used. TCRdb re-called the multiplex PCR reads through MiXCR, storing one row per CDR3 protein. This table has more than 150,000 distinct CDR3 sequences, more than 15% appearing once. Sequenced: blood. Receptor source: a woman in her forties or fifties with Graves' hyperthyroidism.

This clonotype has ten or more counts. A junction end diverges from the germline sequence, so it may reflect a read error. The CDR3 here is CASGLTGPNTEAFF. CDR3 bases: TGTGCCAGCGGCTTGACAGGGCCGAACACTGAAGCTTTCTTT. This sequence joins TRBV7-2 and TRBJ1-1; TRBD1 agrees at 7 bases. Germline loops: CDR1 SGHTA, CDR2 FQGNSA. This CDR3 comprises 14 residues. The full variable domain, its missing parts supplied by reference TRBV7-2 and TRBJ1-1, is GAGVSQSPSNKVTEKGKDVELRCDPISGHTALYWYRQSLGQGLEFLIYFQGNSAPDKSGLPSDRFSAERTGGSVSTLTIQRTQQEDSAVYLCASGLTGPNTEAFFGQGTRLTVV.

This clonotype was observed at least ten times. The chain couples TRBV7-9 to TRBJ1-3; D gene unclear. Trimming shortened V by 6 bases and J by 3 bases, and 12 bases separated the two germline ends. This CDR3 is 14 amino acids long. Germline CDR1 SEHNR, CDR2 FQNEAQ (reference sequence). The CDR3 nucleotides read TGTGCCAGCAGTTTACGGGGTAGTGGAAACACCATATATTTT. This gives the protein CASSLRGSGNTIYF. The full variable domain, its missing parts supplied by reference TRBV7-9 and TRBJ1-3, is DTGVSQNPRHKITKRGQNVTFRCDPISEHNRLYWYRQTLGQGPEFLTYFQNEAQLEKSRLLSDRFSAERPKGSFSTLEIQRTEQGDSAMYLCASSLRGSGNTIYFGEGSWLTVV.

V usage is TRBV5-6 and J usage is TRBJ1-1; the D is unclear. The CDR3 consists of 15 residues. V lost 5 bases and J lost 1, with 15 bases in between. Germline V gene data show CDR1 as SGHDT and CDR2 as YYEEEE. The chain's CDR3 is CASRLGGNQNTEAFF. For the CDR3, the DNA is TGTGCCAGCAGACTAGGCGGTAATCAGAACACTGAAGCTTTCTTT. Based on the CDR3 plus reference TRBV5-6 and TRBJ1-1, the full variable domain is DAGVTQSPTHLIKTRGQQVTLRCSPKSGHDTVSWYQQALGQGPQFIFQYYEEEERQRGNFPDRFSGHQFPNYSSELNVNALLLGDSALYLCASRLGGNQNTEAFFGQGTRLTVV.

The chain uses TRBV19 and TRBJ2-5; D is uncertain. This CDR3 spans 13 amino acids. CDR1 and CDR2 from the germline V gene are LNHDA and SQIVND (reference sequence). The V gene lost 5 bases and the J gene lost 1 base, with 8 bases spanning the gap. The CDR3 protein is CASSAISQETQYF. DNA for the CDR3: TGTGCCAGTAGTGCTATCTCCCAAGAGACCCAGTACTTC.

This clonotype has ten or more counts. This chain joins TRBV7-9 and TRBJ1-4; 9 bases agree with TRBD1. The germline V gene has CDR1 SEHNR and CDR2 FQNEAQ (reference sequence). With 4 bases clipped from V and 6 bases from J, the junction kept 6 bases outside the gene matches. The CDR3 has 15 amino acids. In DNA, the CDR3 is TGTGCCAGCAGCTGGCGACAGGGGGTGGATGAAAAACTGTTTTTT. This sequence encodes CASSWRQGVDEKLFF.

In this sample, this clonotype turned up many times. This rearrangement joins TRBV7-2 to TRBJ2-7; 10 bases map to TRBD1. Germline V gene sequence: CDR1 SGHTA, CDR2 FQGNSA. The V gene end was trimmed by 1 base and the J gene end by 5 bases; junction bases not matched to a gene: 8. CDR3 size: 16 residues. CDR3 loop: CASSLEGTGVRDEQYF. The CDR3 nucleotides are TGTGCCAGCAGCTTAGAAGGGACAGGGGTTAGGGACGAGCAGTACTTC.

In this sample, this clonotype turned up many times. The CDR3 sequence is CSARRPRSYGYTF. The CDR3, as DNA: TGCAGTGCTCGCAGGCCTCGGAGCTATGGCTACACCTTC. The J gene is TRBJ1-2, the V gene TRBV20-1; no clear D. Per the germline V gene, CDR1 is DFQATT and CDR2 is SNEGSKA (reference sequence). V lost 5 bases, J lost 4 bases, and 14 bases lay in between. CDR3 size: 13 residues.

This clonotype was recorded many times. J is TRBJ1-1 and V is TRBV12-3 or TRBV12-4, with a possible D match to TRBD1 (5 bases). The V end was cut by 6 bases, the J end by 1 base, with 9 bases between. This CDR3 comprises 13 residues. The DNA of the CDR3 is TGTGCCAGCAGCTTGACAGCGAACACTGAAGCTTTCTTT. This translates into CASSLTANTEAFF.

This clonotype occurred many times. The chain combines TRBV15 with TRBJ2-2; 7 bases align to TRBD1. Germline V lookup: CDR1 LNHNV, CDR2 YYDKDF (reference sequence). This CDR3 is built from 14 residues. Losses at the gene ends were 8 bases for V and 1 base for J; bases not matched to a gene: 4. This CDR3 reads CATSDRVNTGELFF. The CDR3, as DNA: TGTGCCACCTCCGACAGGGTGAACACCGGGGAGCTGTTTTTT.

The chain combines TRBV6-4 with TRBJ2-7, with 7 positions matching TRBD1. CDR1 MRHNA and CDR2 SNTAGT come from the germline V gene. The CDR3 has 15 amino acids. V lost 6 bases and J lost 3; bases outside the gene matches: 11. CDR3 coding DNA: TGTGCCAGCAGGCCCCGGGACAGTTCCTTCTACGAGCAGTACTTC. Residues: CASRPRDSSFYEQYF.

This clonotype showed up many times. The chain recombines TRBV12-3 or TRBV12-4 with TRBJ1-6, with D perhaps matching TRBD1 (5 bases). CDR3 length: 14 amino acids. Trimming removed 3 bases from V and 9 bases from J, with 12 bases in between. For the CDR3, the DNA is TGTGCCAGCAGTTTTGCTGGGGGAGGTTCACCCCTCCACTTT. Translated, it gives CASSFAGGGSPLHF.

This clonotype was seen repeatedly, ten times or more. The J gene is TRBJ2-1, the V gene TRBV28, with D tentatively TRBD1 (6 bases). This CDR3 region has 12 residues. With 3 bases removed from V and 7 bases from J, the gap between germline ends came to 7 bases. Germline V gives CDR1 MDHEN, CDR2 SYDVKM. CDR3 nucleotides: TGTGCCAGCAGTTTGACAGGAAATGAGCAGTTCTTC. Amino acid sequence: CASSLTGNEQFF.

This clonotype was seen a few times. A much larger clone is a single base away; this may be a read error. The V gene is TRBV29-1, the J gene TRBJ2-1; D assignment may be TRBD1 or TRBD2 (5 bases each). The germline V gene encodes CDR1 SQVTM and CDR2 ANQGSEA. V gave up 6 bases and J gave up 9 bases, with 18 bases separating them. The CDR3 totals 13 residues. CDR3 bases: TGCAGCGTCACCCTGGGAGACGACAGTGAGCAGTTCTTC. This encodes CSVTLGDDSEQFF.

This clonotype occurred many times. This chain joins TRBV6-2 or TRBV6-3 and TRBJ1-2; no clear D. The ends were cut back, 2 bases at V and 4 bases at J, with 8 bases in the middle. The V gene's germline CDR1 is MNHEY and CDR2 SVGEGT. The CDR3 is made up of 13 amino acids. The chain's CDR3 is CASSYGIAYGYTF. In DNA, the CDR3 is TGTGCCAGCAGTTACGGTATTGCCTATGGCTACACCTTC.

This clonotype was seen a handful of times. A junction end diverges from the germline sequence, so it may reflect a read error. This chain joins TRBV7-9 and TRBJ1-1; 9 nucleotides match TRBD1. This CDR3 spans 15 amino acids. Germline values: CDR1 SEHNR, CDR2 FQNEAQ (reference sequence). The DNA of the CDR3 is TGTGCCAGCAGCTCGACACAGGGGGCGGTCACTGAAGCTTCCTTT. Amino acids: CASSSTQGAVTEASF.

The chain links TRBV13 to TRBJ2-7, with TRBD2 matching 8 bases. The CDR3 totals 15 residues. Trimming removed 1 base from V and 2 bases from J; junction bases left unmatched: 4. CDR1 and CDR2 from the germline V gene are PRHDT and FYEKMQ (reference sequence). In DNA, the CDR3 is TGTGCCAGCAGCTTAGCTGGACTAGCCCCCTACGAGCAGTACTTC. This translates into CASSLAGLAPYEQYF.

In this sample, this clonotype turned up many times. This chain links TRBV7-6 with TRBJ2-3; D tentatively reads TRBD1 or TRBD2 (6 bases each). Trimming removed 5 bases at V and 2 bases at J, with 20 bases between. The CDR3 is made up of 17 amino acids. Germline V gene data show CDR1 as SGHVS and CDR2 as FNYEAQ. This chain's CDR3 is CASSLGGGSAFTDTQYF. The CDR3 DNA reads TGTGCCAGCAGCCTCGGAGGGGGGTCAGCTTTCACAGATACGCAGTATTTT.